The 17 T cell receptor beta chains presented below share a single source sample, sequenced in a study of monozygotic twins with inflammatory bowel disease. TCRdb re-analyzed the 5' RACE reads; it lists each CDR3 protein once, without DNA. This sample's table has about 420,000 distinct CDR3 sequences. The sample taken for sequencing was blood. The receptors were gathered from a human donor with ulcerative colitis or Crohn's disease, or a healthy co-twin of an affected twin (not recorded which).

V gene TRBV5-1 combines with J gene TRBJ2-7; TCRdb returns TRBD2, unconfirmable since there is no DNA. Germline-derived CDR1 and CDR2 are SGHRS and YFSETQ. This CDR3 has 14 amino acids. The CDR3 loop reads CASSTGVRGYEQYF.

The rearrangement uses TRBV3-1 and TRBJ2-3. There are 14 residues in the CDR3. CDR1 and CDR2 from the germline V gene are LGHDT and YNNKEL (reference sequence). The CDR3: CASSQSQETDTQYF.

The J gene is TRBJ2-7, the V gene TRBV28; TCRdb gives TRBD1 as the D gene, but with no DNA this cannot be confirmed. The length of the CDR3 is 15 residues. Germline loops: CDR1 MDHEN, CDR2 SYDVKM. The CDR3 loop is CACRSSGTGFHEQYF.

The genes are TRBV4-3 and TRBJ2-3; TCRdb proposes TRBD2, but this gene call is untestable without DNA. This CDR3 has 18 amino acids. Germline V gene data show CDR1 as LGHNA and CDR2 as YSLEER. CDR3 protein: CASSQDLRRGSHTDTQYF.

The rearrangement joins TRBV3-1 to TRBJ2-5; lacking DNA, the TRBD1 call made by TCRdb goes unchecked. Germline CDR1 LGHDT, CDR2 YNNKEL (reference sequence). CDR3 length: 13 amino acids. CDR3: CASRPVAGETQYF.

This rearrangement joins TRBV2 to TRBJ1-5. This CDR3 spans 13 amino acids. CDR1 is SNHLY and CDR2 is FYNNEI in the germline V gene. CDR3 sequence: CASSDDRDQPQHF.

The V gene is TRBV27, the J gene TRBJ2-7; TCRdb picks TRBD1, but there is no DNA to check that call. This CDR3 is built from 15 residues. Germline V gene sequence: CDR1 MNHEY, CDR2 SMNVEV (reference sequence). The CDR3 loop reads CASSSISQGTYEQYF.

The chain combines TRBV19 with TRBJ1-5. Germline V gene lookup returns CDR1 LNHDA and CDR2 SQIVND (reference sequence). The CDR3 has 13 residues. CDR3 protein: CASSIGPNQPQHF. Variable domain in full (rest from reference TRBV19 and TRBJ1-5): DGGITQSPKYLFRKEGQNVTLSCEQNLNHDAMYWYRQDPGQGLRLIYYSQIVNDFQKGDIAEGYSVSREKKESFPLTVTSAQKNPTAFYLCASSIGPNQPQHFGDGTRLSIL.

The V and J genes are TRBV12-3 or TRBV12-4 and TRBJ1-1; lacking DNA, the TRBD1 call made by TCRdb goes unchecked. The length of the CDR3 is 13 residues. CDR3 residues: CASSSPPNTEAFF.

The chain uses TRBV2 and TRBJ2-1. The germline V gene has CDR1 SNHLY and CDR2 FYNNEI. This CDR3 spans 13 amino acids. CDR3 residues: CASSEGHRNEQFF.

The CDR3 sequence is CASSPWTSGRAGADTQYF. The chain carries TRBV6-2 or TRBV6-3 and TRBJ2-3; no DNA is available, so the TRBD2 call from TCRdb remains unchecked. This CDR3 comprises 18 residues. The germline gives CDR1 MNHEY, CDR2 SVGEGT.

CDR3 amino acids: CASTLIGGQETQYF. The chain is built from TRBV7-2 and TRBJ2-5; the TCRdb call, TRBD1, lacks DNA for checking. In germline, CDR1 is SGHTA, CDR2 FQGNSA. This CDR3 has 14 amino acids. Full variable domain (outside the CDR3, taken from reference TRBV7-2 and TRBJ2-5): GAGVSQSPSNKVTEKGKDVELRCDPISGHTALYWYRQSLGQGLEFLIYFQGNSAPDKSGLPSDRFSAERTGGSVSTLTIQRTQQEDSAVYLCASTLIGGQETQYFGPGTRLLVL.

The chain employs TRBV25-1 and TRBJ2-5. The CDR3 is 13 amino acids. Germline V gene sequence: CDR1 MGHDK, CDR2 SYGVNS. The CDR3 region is CASVTDGEETQYF.

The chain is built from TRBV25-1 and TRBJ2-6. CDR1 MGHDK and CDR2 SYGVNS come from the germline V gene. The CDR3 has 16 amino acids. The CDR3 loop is CASTPTQGSGANVLTF.

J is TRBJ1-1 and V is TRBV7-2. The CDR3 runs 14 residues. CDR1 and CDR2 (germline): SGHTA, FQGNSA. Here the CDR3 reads CASSLEAREPEAFF. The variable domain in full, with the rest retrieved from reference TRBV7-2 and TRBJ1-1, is GAGVSQSPSNKVTEKGKDVELRCDPISGHTALYWYRQSLGQGLEFLIYFQGNSAPDKSGLPSDRFSAERTGGSVSTLTIQRTQQEDSAVYLCASSLEAREPEAFFGQGTRLTVV.

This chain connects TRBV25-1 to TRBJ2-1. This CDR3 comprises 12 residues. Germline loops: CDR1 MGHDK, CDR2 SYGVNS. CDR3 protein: CASGRYLNEQFF.

This CDR3 reads CASSTVLTGELFF. The chain carries TRBV6-5 and TRBJ2-2. This CDR3 is 13 amino acids long. Germline-derived CDR1 and CDR2 are MNHEY and SVGAGI.